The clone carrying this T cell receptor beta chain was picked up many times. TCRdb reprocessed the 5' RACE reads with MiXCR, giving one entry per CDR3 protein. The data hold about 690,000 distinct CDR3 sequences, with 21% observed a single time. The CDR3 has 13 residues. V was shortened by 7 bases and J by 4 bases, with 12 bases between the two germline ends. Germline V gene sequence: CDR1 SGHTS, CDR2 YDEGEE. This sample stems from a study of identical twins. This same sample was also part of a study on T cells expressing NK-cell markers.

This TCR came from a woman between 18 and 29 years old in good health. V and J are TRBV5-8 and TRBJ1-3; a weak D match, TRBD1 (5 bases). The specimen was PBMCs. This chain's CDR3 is CASAGQRGNTIYF. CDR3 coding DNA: TGTGCCAGCGCGGGGCAAAGAGGAAACACCATATATTTT. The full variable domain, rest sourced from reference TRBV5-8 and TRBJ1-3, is EAGVTQSPTHLIKTRGQQATLRCSPISGHTSVYWYQQALGLGLQFLLWYDEGEERNRGNFPPRFSGRQFPNYSSELNVNALELEDSALYLCASAGQRGNTIYFGEGSWLTVV.